This is a list of T cell receptor beta chains from one sample in a study of shared clonotypes between healthy human individuals. Using immunoSEQ multiplex PCR, the repertoire was profiled, and TCRdb retains in-frame clones only, with some absent. The sample gives millions of clones, around 94% of which show up once; about 0.13% is in the top ten. The sequenced material came from naive CD4+ T cells sorted from blood. These TCRs come from a man younger than 30 in good health. Each CDR3 is given with its conserved first and last residue. D genes are given only for firm matches. A clone size is listed for some rows: how often the clone was seen (once, few, many), or a class if it is expanded.

v_call: TRBV7-2
clone_size: .
j_call: TRBJ2-3
d_call: TRBD1
cdr3_aa: CASSLRGTGWTDTQYF
cdr3_nt: TGTGCCAGCAGCTTAAGGGGGACAGGGTGGACAGATACGCAGTATTTT

v_call: TRBV5-1
clone_size: .
j_call: TRBJ1-4
d_call: .
cdr3_aa: CASGEQGNEKLFF
cdr3_nt: TGCGCCAGCGGCGAACAGGGAAATGAAAAACTGTTTTTT

v_call: TRBV5-1
clone_size: .
j_call: TRBJ2-7
d_call: .
cdr3_aa: CASSFASPGPYEQYF
cdr3_nt: TGCGCCAGCAGCTTTGCGTCCCCCGGGCCCTACGAGCAGTACTTC

v_call: TRBV19
clone_size: .
j_call: TRBJ1-5
d_call: .
cdr3_aa: CASKWGRDQPQHF
cdr3_nt: TGTGCCAGTAAGTGGGGTCGCGATCAGCCCCAGCATTTT

v_call: TRBV19
clone_size: .
j_call: TRBJ2-7
d_call: TRBD1
cdr3_aa: CASSMGQGPNEQYF
cdr3_nt: TGTGCCAGTAGTATGGGACAGGGGCCCAACGAGCAGTACTTC

v_call: TRBV10-3
clone_size: once
j_call: TRBJ2-3
d_call: TRBD2
cdr3_aa: CAISDLIGGGLAGARGTDTQYF
cdr3_nt: TGTGCCATCAGTGACTTGATTGGTGGGGGACTAGCGGGGGCCAGGGGGACAGATACGCAGTATTTT

v_call: TRBV9
clone_size: .
j_call: TRBJ2-5
d_call: .
cdr3_aa: CASSVGGLSQETQYF
cdr3_nt: TGTGCCAGCAGCGTAGGAGGCCTCAGCCAAGAGACCCAGTACTTC

v_call: TRBV14
clone_size: .
j_call: TRBJ1-3
d_call: .
cdr3_aa: CASSHVQGPGNTIYF
cdr3_nt: TGTGCCAGCAGCCATGTACAGGGACCTGGAAACACCATATATTTT

v_call: TRBV5-1
clone_size: .
j_call: TRBJ2-5
d_call: .
cdr3_aa: CASSLEGTGETQYF
cdr3_nt: TGCGCCAGCAGCTTGGAGGGGACGGGAGAGACCCAGTACTTC

v_call: TRBV9
clone_size: few
j_call: TRBJ1-5
d_call: .
cdr3_aa: CASSVGQGGQPQHF
cdr3_nt: TGTGCCAGCAGCGTAGGTCAGGGAGGACAGCCCCAGCATTTT

v_call: TRBV7-8
clone_size: .
j_call: TRBJ2-2
d_call: TRBD2
cdr3_aa: CASSSSGGVTGELFF
cdr3_nt: TGTGCCAGCAGCTCTTCGGGAGGGGTCACCGGGGAGCTGTTTTTT

v_call: TRBV7-2
clone_size: .
j_call: TRBJ2-1
d_call: .
cdr3_aa: CASSLPPSLNEQFF
cdr3_nt: TGTGCCAGCAGCTTGCCCCCTTCCTTGAATGAGCAGTTCTTC

v_call: TRBV28
clone_size: .
j_call: TRBJ1-6
d_call: .
cdr3_aa: CASIQDRYSPLHF
cdr3_nt: TGTGCCAGCATTCAGGACAGATATTCACCCCTCCACTTT

v_call: TRBV6-5
clone_size: .
j_call: TRBJ1-5
d_call: TRBD1
cdr3_aa: CATGQGSNQPQHF
cdr3_nt: TGTGCCACCGGACAGGGTAGCAATCAGCCCCAGCATTTT

v_call: TRBV13
clone_size: .
j_call: TRBJ2-2
d_call: .
cdr3_aa: CASSLIRGRAGELFF
cdr3_nt: TGTGCCAGCAGCTTGATCCGGGGCCGGGCCGGGGAGCTGTTTTTT

v_call: TRBV5-1
clone_size: .
j_call: TRBJ1-2
d_call: TRBD1
cdr3_aa: CASSIGTGEGYTF
cdr3_nt: TGCGCCAGCAGCATCGGGACAGGGGAAGGCTACACCTTC

v_call: TRBV4-2
clone_size: .
j_call: TRBJ2-1
d_call: .
cdr3_aa: CASSQDKFTDEQFF
cdr3_nt: TGTGCCAGCAGCCAAGATAAATTCACCGATGAGCAGTTCTTC

v_call: TRBV6-1
clone_size: .
j_call: TRBJ2-2
d_call: .
cdr3_aa: CASSEQGGGELFF
cdr3_nt: TGTGCCAGCAGTGAACAGGGCGGCGGGGAGCTGTTTTTT

v_call: TRBV21-1
clone_size: .
j_call: TRBJ2-6
d_call: .
cdr3_aa: CASSKTGPGTGANVLTF
cdr3_nt: TGTGCCAGCAGCAAAACTGGTCCGGGGACTGGGGCCAACGTCCTGACTTTC

v_call: TRBV3-2
clone_size: .
j_call: TRBJ1-1
d_call: .
cdr3_aa: CPRDTEAFF
cdr3_nt: TGTCCTCGGGACACTGAAGCTTTCTTT

v_call: TRBV19
clone_size: .
j_call: TRBJ2-2
d_call: TRBD1
cdr3_aa: CASSEGALRTGELFF
cdr3_nt: TGTGCCAGTAGTGAGGGGGCCCTAAGGACCGGGGAGCTGTTTTTT

v_call: TRBV29-1
clone_size: .
j_call: TRBJ2-5
d_call: .
cdr3_aa: CSVSSSVQETQYF
cdr3_nt: TGCAGCGTCAGCTCGTCAGTTCAAGAGACCCAGTACTTC

v_call: TRBV7-2
clone_size: .
j_call: TRBJ2-1
d_call: TRBD2
cdr3_aa: CASSFDGRAINEQFF
cdr3_nt: TGTGCCAGCAGCTTTGACGGGAGGGCCATTAATGAGCAGTTCTTC

v_call: TRBV19
clone_size: .
j_call: TRBJ2-7
d_call: TRBD2
cdr3_aa: CASSIEGRGPYEQYF
cdr3_nt: TGTGCCAGTAGTATAGAAGGGAGGGGACCCTACGAGCAGTACTTC

v_call: TRBV5-1
clone_size: .
j_call: TRBJ1-1
d_call: .
cdr3_aa: CASSLGQGSTEAFF
cdr3_nt: TGCGCCAGCAGCTTGGGGCAGGGGAGTACTGAAGCTTTCTTT

v_call: TRBV11-2
clone_size: .
j_call: TRBJ2-7
d_call: .
cdr3_aa: CASSSPSQYEQYF
cdr3_nt: TGTGCCAGCAGCTCCCCTAGTCAGTACGAGCAGTACTTC

v_call: TRBV5-1
clone_size: .
j_call: TRBJ1-1
d_call: .
cdr3_aa: CASSRGEGIDRGGAAFF
cdr3_nt: TGCGCCAGCAGCCGCGGGGAGGGGATAGACCGGGGTGGGGCGGCTTTCTTT

v_call: TRBV5-6
clone_size: .
j_call: TRBJ2-2
d_call: TRBD1
cdr3_aa: CASSRDRSFTGELFF
cdr3_nt: TGTGCCAGCAGCCGGGACAGATCTTTCACCGGGGAGCTGTTTTTT

v_call: TRBV28
clone_size: .
j_call: TRBJ1-5
d_call: .
cdr3_aa: CASSLSGATGTNQPQHF
cdr3_nt: TGTGCCAGCAGTTTATCGGGGGCCACAGGTACCAATCAGCCCCAGCATTTT

v_call: TRBV30
clone_size: .
j_call: TRBJ1-1
d_call: .
cdr3_aa: CASGGAGLAFF
cdr3_nt: TGTGCTTCGGGGGGCGCGGGTTTAGCTTTCTTT

v_call: TRBV7-3
clone_size: .
j_call: TRBJ2-3
d_call: .
cdr3_aa: CASSLTDTTDTQYF
cdr3_nt: TGTGCCAGCAGCCTCACAGACACAACAGATACGCAGTATTTT

v_call: TRBV6-5
clone_size: .
j_call: TRBJ1-1
d_call: .
cdr3_aa: CASTLLGGTEAFF
cdr3_nt: TGTGCCAGTACCCTACTAGGGGGGACTGAAGCTTTCTTT

v_call: TRBV18
clone_size: .
j_call: TRBJ2-7
d_call: .
cdr3_aa: CASSPTWAVEWDEQYF
cdr3_nt: TGTGCCAGCTCCCCGACGTGGGCCGTAGAGTGGGACGAGCAGTACTTC

v_call: TRBV27
clone_size: .
j_call: TRBJ1-1
d_call: .
cdr3_aa: CASSSHSRANTEAFF
cdr3_nt: TGTGCCAGCAGTTCTCATAGCCGGGCCAACACTGAAGCTTTCTTT

v_call: TRBV30
clone_size: .
j_call: TRBJ2-7
d_call: .
cdr3_aa: CAWGSRVVSEQYF
cdr3_nt: TGTGCCTGGGGGAGCAGGGTGGTCTCCGAGCAGTACTTC

v_call: TRBV6-4
clone_size: .
j_call: TRBJ1-5
d_call: .
cdr3_aa: CASSDCQGLWPGNQPQHF
cdr3_nt: TGTGCCAGCAGTGACTGTCAAGGCCTTTGGCCTGGCAATCAGCCCCAGCATTTT

v_call: TRBV28
clone_size: .
j_call: TRBJ2-7
d_call: .
cdr3_aa: CASGYEQYF
cdr3_nt: TGTGCCAGCGGTTACGAGCAGTACTTC

v_call: TRBV5-1
clone_size: once
j_call: TRBJ2-3
d_call: .
cdr3_aa: CASSLVTGQGQADTQYF
cdr3_nt: TGCGCCAGCAGCTTGGTTACTGGGCAGGGCCAGGCGGATACGCAGTATTTT

v_call: TRBV5-4
clone_size: .
j_call: TRBJ1-2
d_call: .
cdr3_aa: CASSYYDRYDYGYTF
cdr3_nt: TGTGCCAGCAGTTACTATGACCGATATGATTATGGCTACACCTTC

v_call: TRBV7-6
clone_size: .
j_call: TRBJ2-3
d_call: TRBD2
cdr3_aa: CASSFPVNKTSGSTDTQYF
cdr3_nt: TGTGCCAGCAGCTTCCCCGTAAACAAAACTAGCGGTAGCACAGATACGCAGTATTTT

v_call: TRBV5-3
clone_size: .
j_call: TRBJ2-3
d_call: .
cdr3_aa: CARSLDPLLATEGNTQYF
cdr3_nt: TGTGCCAGAAGCTTGGATCCTTTGCTAGCTACGGAAGGGAATACGCAGTATTTT

v_call: TRBV2
clone_size: few
j_call: TRBJ1-5
d_call: .
cdr3_aa: CASSDSYQPQHF
cdr3_nt: TGTGCCAGCAGTGACAGTTATCAGCCCCAGCATTTT

v_call: TRBV28
clone_size: once
j_call: TRBJ1-6
d_call: .
cdr3_aa: CASIQGSYNSPLHF
cdr3_nt: TGTGCCAGCATCCAGGGATCCTATAATTCACCCCTCCACTTT

v_call: TRBV18
clone_size: .
j_call: TRBJ2-2
d_call: .
cdr3_aa: CASSQVTLNTGELFF
cdr3_nt: TGTGCCAGCTCACAGGTGACTCTTAACACCGGGGAGCTGTTTTTT

v_call: TRBV19
clone_size: once
j_call: TRBJ2-5
d_call: .
cdr3_aa: CASSGGGAGETQYF
cdr3_nt: TGTGCCAGTAGTGGAGGTGGGGCTGGGGAGACCCAGTACTTC

v_call: TRBV7-2
clone_size: .
j_call: TRBJ2-2
d_call: .
cdr3_aa: CASSPPLSGELFF
cdr3_nt: TGTGCCAGCAGCCCGCCTTTAAGCGGGGAGCTGTTTTTT

v_call: TRBV6-5
clone_size: .
j_call: TRBJ2-5
d_call: TRBD2
cdr3_aa: CASSQGRGRGETQYF
cdr3_nt: TGTGCCAGCAGCCAGGGACGGGGGAGGGGAGAGACCCAGTACTTC

v_call: TRBV7-9
clone_size: .
j_call: TRBJ2-2
d_call: .
cdr3_aa: CASSPTGNTGELFF
cdr3_nt: TGTGCCAGCAGCCCGACAGGGAACACCGGGGAGCTGTTTTTT

v_call: TRBV7-8
clone_size: .
j_call: TRBJ2-7
d_call: .
cdr3_aa: CASSLKGTEQYF
cdr3_nt: TGTGCCAGCAGCTTAAAGGGTACCGAGCAGTACTTC

v_call: TRBV7-2
clone_size: .
j_call: TRBJ1-2
d_call: .
cdr3_aa: CASTLVGYGYTF
cdr3_nt: TGTGCCAGCACCCTTGTGGGATATGGCTACACCTTC

v_call: TRBV19
clone_size: once
j_call: TRBJ1-5
d_call: .
cdr3_aa: CASTSGRGNNQPQHF
cdr3_nt: TGTGCCAGTACCTCCGGCCGAGGAAACAATCAGCCCCAGCATTTT

v_call: TRBV7-6
clone_size: .
j_call: TRBJ1-1
d_call: TRBD1
cdr3_aa: CASSRDRDTEAFF
cdr3_nt: TGTGCCAGCAGCCGCGACAGGGACACTGAAGCTTTCTTT

v_call: TRBV9
clone_size: .
j_call: TRBJ2-1
d_call: TRBD2
cdr3_aa: CASSVEGTSGASSYNEQFF
cdr3_nt: TGTGCCAGCAGCGTAGAGGGGACTAGCGGGGCGAGCTCCTACAATGAGCAGTTCTTC

v_call: TRBV28
clone_size: .
j_call: TRBJ2-2
d_call: .
cdr3_aa: CASSLIGELFF
cdr3_nt: TGTGCCAGCAGCCTTATCGGGGAGCTGTTTTTT

v_call: TRBV6-1
clone_size: .
j_call: TRBJ2-2
d_call: TRBD1
cdr3_aa: CASSAPGQGAKPGELFF
cdr3_nt: TGTGCCAGCAGTGCTCCGGGACAGGGGGCGAAGCCCGGGGAGCTGTTTTTT